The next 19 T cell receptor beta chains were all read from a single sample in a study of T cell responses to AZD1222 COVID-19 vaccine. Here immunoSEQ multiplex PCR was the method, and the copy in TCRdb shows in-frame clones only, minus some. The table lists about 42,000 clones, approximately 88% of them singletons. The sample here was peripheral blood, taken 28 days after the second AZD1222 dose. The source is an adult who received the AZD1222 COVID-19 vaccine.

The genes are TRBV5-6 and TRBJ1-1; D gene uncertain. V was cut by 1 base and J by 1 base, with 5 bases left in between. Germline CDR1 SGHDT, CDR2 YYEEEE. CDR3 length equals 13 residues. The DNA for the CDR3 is TGTGCCAGCAGCTTGTTCCGGAACACTGAAGCTTTCTTT. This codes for CASSLFRNTEAFF.

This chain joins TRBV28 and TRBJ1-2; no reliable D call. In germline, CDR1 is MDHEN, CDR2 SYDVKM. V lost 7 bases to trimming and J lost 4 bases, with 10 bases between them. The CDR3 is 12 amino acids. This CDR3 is CASKRQTYGYTF. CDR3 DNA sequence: TGTGCCAGCAAAAGGCAGACCTATGGCTACACCTTC.

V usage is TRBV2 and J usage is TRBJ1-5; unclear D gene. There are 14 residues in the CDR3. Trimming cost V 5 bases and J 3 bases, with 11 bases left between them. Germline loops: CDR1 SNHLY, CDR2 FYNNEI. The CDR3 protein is CASSSDGINQPQHF. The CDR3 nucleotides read TGTGCCAGCAGTTCGGACGGGATCAATCAGCCCCAGCATTTT.

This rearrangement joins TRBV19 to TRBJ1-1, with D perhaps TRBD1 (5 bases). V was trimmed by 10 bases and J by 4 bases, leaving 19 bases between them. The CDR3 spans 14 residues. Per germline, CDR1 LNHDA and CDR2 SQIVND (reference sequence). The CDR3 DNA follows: TGTGCCACCAAGGGACCGGGGGAAGGCACTGAAGCTTTCTTT. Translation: CATKGPGEGTEAFF.

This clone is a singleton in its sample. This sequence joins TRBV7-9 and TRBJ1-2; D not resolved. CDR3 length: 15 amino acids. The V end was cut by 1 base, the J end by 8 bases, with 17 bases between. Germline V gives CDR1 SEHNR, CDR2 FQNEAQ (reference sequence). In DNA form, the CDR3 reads TGTGCCAGCAGCTTAGATGGTGGTGGAGGCGTAGGCTACACCTTC. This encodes CASSLDGGGGVGYTF.

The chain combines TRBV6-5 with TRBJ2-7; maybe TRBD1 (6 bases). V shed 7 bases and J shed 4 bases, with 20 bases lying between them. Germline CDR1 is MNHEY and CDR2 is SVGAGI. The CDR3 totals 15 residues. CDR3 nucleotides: TGTGCCAGCAAATCTCAGGGGCCCACGGGGTACGAGCAGTACTTC. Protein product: CASKSQGPTGYEQYF.

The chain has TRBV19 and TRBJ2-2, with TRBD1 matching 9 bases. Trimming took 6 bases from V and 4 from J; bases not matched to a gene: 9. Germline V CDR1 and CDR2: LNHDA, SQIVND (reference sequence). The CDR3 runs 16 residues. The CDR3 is CASSQGQGSGTGELFF. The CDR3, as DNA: TGTGCCAGTAGCCAGGGACAGGGAAGTGGCACCGGGGAGCTGTTTTTT.

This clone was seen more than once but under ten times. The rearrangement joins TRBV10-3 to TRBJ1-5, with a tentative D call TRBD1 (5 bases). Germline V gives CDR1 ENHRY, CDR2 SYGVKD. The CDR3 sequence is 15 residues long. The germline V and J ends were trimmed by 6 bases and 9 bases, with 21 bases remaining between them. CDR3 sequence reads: CAIREVSTAFRPQHF. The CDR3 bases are TGTGCCATCAGGGAGGTGTCGACAGCCTTCCGGCCCCAGCATTTT.

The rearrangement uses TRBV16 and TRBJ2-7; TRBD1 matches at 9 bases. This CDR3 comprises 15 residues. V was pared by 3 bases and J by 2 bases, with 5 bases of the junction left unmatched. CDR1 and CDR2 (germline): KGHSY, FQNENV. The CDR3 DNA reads TGTGCCAGCAGCCAGCCGGGACAGGGAACCTACGAGCAGTACTTC. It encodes CASSQPGQGTYEQYF.

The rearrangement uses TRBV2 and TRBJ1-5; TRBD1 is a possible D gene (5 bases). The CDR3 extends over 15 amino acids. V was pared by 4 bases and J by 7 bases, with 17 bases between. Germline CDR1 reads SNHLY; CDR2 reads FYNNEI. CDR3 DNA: TGTGCCAGCAGTGGAGACGGCGGCGGGGGACAGCCCCAGCATTTT. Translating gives CASSGDGGGGQPQHF.

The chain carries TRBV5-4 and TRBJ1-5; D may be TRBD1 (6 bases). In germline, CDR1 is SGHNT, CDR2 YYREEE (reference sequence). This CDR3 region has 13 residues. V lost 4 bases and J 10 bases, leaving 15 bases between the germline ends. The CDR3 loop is CASSPDRIGPQHF. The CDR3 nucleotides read TGTGCCAGCAGCCCCGACAGGATCGGCCCCCAGCATTTT.

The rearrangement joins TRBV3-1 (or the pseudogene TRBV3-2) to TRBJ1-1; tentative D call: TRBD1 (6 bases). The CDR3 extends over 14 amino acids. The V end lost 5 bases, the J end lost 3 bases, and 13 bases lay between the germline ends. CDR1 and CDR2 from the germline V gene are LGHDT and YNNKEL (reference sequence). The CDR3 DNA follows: TGTGCCAGCAGCTTGGGGGCGCGGGACACTGAAGCTTTCTTT. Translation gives CASSLGARDTEAFF.

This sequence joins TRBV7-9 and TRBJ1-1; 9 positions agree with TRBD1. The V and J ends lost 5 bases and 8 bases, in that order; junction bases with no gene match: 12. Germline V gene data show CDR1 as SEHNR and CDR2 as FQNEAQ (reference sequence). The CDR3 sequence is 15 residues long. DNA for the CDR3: TGTGCCAGCAGCCCTGGACAGGGGAGCCCCGACGAAGCTTTCTTT. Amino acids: CASSPGQGSPDEAFF.

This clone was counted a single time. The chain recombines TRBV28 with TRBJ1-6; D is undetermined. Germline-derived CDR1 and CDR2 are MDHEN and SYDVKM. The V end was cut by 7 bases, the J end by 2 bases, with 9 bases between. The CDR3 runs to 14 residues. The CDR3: CASKATAYNSPLHF. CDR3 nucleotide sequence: TGTGCCAGCAAGGCGACCGCCTATAATTCACCCCTCCACTTT.

DNA for the CDR3: TGTGCCAGCAGTTTCGTAGCGGGGGTACGGGGCACCGGGGAGCTGTTTTTT. Amino acids: CASSFVAGVRGTGELFF. The chain couples TRBV27 to TRBJ2-2; 9 bases match TRBD2. There are 17 residues in the CDR3. J lost 4 bases, V lost 3 bases, and 9 bases had no gene match. From germline, CDR1 is MNHEY and CDR2 SMNVEV (reference sequence).

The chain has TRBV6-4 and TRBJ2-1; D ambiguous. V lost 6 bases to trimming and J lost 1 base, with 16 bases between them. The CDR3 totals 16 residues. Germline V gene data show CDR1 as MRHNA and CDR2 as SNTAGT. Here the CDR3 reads CASSGRPGVSYNEQFF. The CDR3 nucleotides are TGTGCCAGCAGCGGGCGGCCGGGCGTGTCCTACAATGAGCAGTTCTTC.

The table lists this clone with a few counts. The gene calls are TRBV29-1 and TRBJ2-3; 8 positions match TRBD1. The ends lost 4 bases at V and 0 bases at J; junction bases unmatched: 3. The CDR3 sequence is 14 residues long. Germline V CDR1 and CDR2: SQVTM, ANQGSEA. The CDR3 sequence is CSVVRGLSTDTQYF. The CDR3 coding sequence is TGCAGCGTTGTCAGGGGGCTTAGCACAGATACGCAGTATTTT.

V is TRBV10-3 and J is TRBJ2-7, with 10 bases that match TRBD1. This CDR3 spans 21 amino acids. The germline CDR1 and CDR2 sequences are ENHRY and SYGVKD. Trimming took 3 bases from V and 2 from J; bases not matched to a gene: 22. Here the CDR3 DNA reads TGTGCCATCAGTGAACGGGGAAGTCAGGGGATCGGGACAGGGGCAACCTACGAGCAGTACTTC. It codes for CAISERGSQGIGTGATYEQYF.

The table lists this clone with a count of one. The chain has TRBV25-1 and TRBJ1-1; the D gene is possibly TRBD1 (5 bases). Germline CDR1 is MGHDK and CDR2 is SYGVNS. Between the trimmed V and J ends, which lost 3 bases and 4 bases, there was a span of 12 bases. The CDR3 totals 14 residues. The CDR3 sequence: CASSDWGGATEAFF. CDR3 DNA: TGTGCCAGCAGTGATTGGGGGGGAGCCACTGAAGCTTTCTTT.